This TCR beta chain was captured by sequencing in a study of identical twins. The germline V and J ends were trimmed by 7 bases and 5 bases, with 14 bases remaining between them. The CDR3 runs 13 residues. This clonotype was recorded many times. The antigen remains undetermined. Study findings and constraints: Memory repertoires showed no such pattern, whereas abundant cord blood beta clonotypes carried fewer insertions. Beta out-of-frame sequences showed weaker excess sharing between twins.

It was template switching that added a universal primer site, and there were unique molecular identifiers on the cDNA. TCRdb passed the 5' RACE reads through MiXCR, listing each CDR3 protein once. The table has some 600,000 distinct CDR3 sequences, less than 9% seen once. These data also formed part of another study, on yellow fever vaccine responses in identical twins. That paper states: Each twin's T cell response to the vaccine was reported to look partly convergent and partly personalized.

What was sequenced was PBMCs. The rearrangement joins TRBV12-3 or TRBV12-4 to TRBJ1-1; perhaps TRBD1 as D (6 bases). The receptor's source is a woman between 18 and 29 years old in good health. CDR3 DNA: TGTGCCAGCACCTGGGGGGCAGCGACTGAAGCTTTCTTT. The encoded protein is CASTWGAATEAFF.